The present T cell receptor (beta chain) was sequenced within a study of blood T cell repertoires in COVID-19. CDR3 size: 16 residues. Germline assignment: CDR1 SEHNR and CDR2 FQNEAQ (reference sequence). The V and J ends lost 4 bases and 2 bases, in that order; junction bases with no gene match: 3. Some clones are missing from TCRdb's copy, which holds only in-frame ones; the method was immunoSEQ multiplex PCR. The sample has some 130,000 clones, 80% to 90% seen once; the top ten hold roughly 2.3%. Material: PBMCs or T cells enriched from blood (not recorded which). This chain joins TRBV7-9 and TRBJ2-3; 13 nucleotides match TRBD2. The receptor was derived from a woman aged 50 to 60 who had recovered from COVID-19. The CDR3 DNA follows: TGTGCCAGCAGCTCGACTAGCGGGGGGTACACAGATACGCAGTATTTT. Its translation is CASSSTSGGYTDTQYF.